The sequence of this T cell receptor (beta chain) was determined in a study of blood T cell repertoires in COVID-19 (dated by TCRdb to the early 2020s). Context from the whole study: The collaborator samples originated in the United States, Italy and Spain and spanned the acute and convalescent phases of COVID-19. Samples were obtained from the ongoing ImmuneRACE study (first 160 participants) and from 1,254 subjects provided by 6 global collaborators. Subjects who had been exposed to COVID-19, were actively infected with it, or had recovered from it provided the deeply sampled blood TCRbeta repertoires that made up the dataset. Where HLA class I and class II types were available, the types were taken from metadata supplied by the sample provider, not from assay-based typing. The repertoires were released in a freely available public database meant as a resource for research on the immune response to SARS-CoV-2. The prospective study material was composed of cDNA or gDNA derived from T cells, B-cell-depleted T cells, or PBMCs. The sample metadata nearly always contained a de-identified subject ID, COVID-19 status, age in years and sex. General study outcomes and caveats: The quantity of clinical and demographic metadata differed by source and by participant and was supplied without curation.

TCRbeta CDR3 regions were amplified from genomic DNA by means of the immunoSEQ Assay, a bias-controlled multiplex PCR. As for the authors' bioinformatics: The number of nucleated cells in each sample was estimated from the amplification of reference gene primers within the assay. To quantify the absolute abundance of each unique TCRbeta CDR3 rearrangement, sequence reads were collapsed and filtered. For each sample, productive Simpson clonality was calculated as the square root of Simpson's diversity index across productive rearrangements. TCRdb provides this immuneACCESS table in a form limited to in-frame rearrangements. Some clones are lacking; in checked studies, under half of them reflect an unresolved V gene, and why the rest are absent is not known. Clone size and V and J calls were adopted from that table, with D and trimming inferred from the DNA. For this sample the table gives over 350,000 clones, of which 86% were detected only once. Approximately 1.5% of the sample is held by the ten biggest clonotypes.

Trimming at the junction amounts to 1 base on V and 13 bases on J, and the germline ends lie 10 bases apart. CDR1 and CDR2, looked up from the germline V gene (reference sequence), are SEHNR and FQNEAQ. The CDR3 sequence holds 11 residues, the cysteine and phenylalanine included. The DNA shown is the 33-base CDR3, in frame from base 1. This clone has more than one count but fewer than ten. The antigen it binds to is not known. Base quality data are lacking; no much larger clone is found one base away. The collaborating institutions used their own protocols to collect whole blood in K2EDTA tubes. For TCRbeta analysis, collaborator samples were shipped as frozen whole blood, as isolated PBMCs, or as DNA extracted from either sample type.

The chain links TRBV7-9 with TRBJ1-2; too little of a D gene remains to name it. This clonotype was sampled from a woman aged 25 to 39 with active or convalescent COVID-19. Sequencing was performed on peripheral blood. CDR3 protein: CASSLGGSGTF. In nucleotides, the sequence is TGTGCCAGCAGCTTAGGCGGCTCCGGCACCTTC.